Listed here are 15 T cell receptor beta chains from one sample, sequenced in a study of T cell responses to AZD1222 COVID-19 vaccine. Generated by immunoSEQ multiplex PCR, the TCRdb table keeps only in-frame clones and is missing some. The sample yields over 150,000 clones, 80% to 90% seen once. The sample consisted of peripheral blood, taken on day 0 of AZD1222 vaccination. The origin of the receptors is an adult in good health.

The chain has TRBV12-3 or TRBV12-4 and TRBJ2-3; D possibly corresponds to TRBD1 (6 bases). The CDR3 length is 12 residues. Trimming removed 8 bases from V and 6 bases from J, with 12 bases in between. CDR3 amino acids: CASLQGSDTQYF. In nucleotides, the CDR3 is TGTGCCAGCCTACAGGGCTCGGATACGCAGTATTTT.

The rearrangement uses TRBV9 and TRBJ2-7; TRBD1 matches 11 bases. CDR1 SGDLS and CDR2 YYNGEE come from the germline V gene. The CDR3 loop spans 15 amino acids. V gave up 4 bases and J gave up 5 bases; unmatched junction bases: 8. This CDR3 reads CASSKGTGGQNEQYF. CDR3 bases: TGTGCCAGCAGCAAAGGGACAGGGGGTCAAAACGAGCAGTACTTC.

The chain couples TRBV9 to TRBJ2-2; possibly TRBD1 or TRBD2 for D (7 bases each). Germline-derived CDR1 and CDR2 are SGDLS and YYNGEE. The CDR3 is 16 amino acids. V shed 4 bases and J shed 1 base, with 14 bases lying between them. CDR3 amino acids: CASSPRGDRNTGELFF. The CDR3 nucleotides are TGTGCCAGCAGCCCTCGGGGGGACAGGAACACCGGGGAGCTGTTTTTT.

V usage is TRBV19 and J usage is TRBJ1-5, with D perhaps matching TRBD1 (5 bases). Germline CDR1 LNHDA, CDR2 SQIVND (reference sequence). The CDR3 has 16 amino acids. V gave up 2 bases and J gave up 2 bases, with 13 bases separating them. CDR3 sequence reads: CASSIIPGGGNQPQHF. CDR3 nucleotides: TGTGCCAGTAGTATAATTCCGGGAGGGGGCAATCAGCCCCAGCATTTT. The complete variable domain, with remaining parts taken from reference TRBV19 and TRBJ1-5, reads DGGITQSPKYLFRKEGQNVTLSCEQNLNHDAMYWYRQDPGQGLRLIYYSQIVNDFQKGDIAEGYSVSREKKESFPLTVTSAQKNPTAFYLCASSIIPGGGNQPQHFGDGTRLSIL.

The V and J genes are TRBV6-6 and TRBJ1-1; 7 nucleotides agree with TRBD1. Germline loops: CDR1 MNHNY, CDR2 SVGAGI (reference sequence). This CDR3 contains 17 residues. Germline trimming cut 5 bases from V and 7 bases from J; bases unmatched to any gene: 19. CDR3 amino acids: CASSPRDAGGVENEAFF. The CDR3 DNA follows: TGTGCCAGCAGTCCGAGAGATGCAGGGGGGGTCGAAAATGAAGCTTTCTTT.

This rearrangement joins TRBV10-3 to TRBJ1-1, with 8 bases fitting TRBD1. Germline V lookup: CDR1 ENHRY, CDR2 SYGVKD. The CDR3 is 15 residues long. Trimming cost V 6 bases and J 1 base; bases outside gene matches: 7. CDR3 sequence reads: CAIRDRVGKNTEAFF. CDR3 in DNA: TGTGCCATCAGGGACAGGGTAGGGAAGAACACTGAAGCTTTCTTT.

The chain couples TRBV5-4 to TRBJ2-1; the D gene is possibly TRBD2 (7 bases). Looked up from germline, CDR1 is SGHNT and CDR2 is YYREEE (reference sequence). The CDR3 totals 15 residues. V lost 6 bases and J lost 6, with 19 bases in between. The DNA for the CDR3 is TGTGCCAGCACTCCGACTACCGCGGGGGCCAATGAGCAGTTCTTC. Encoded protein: CASTPTTAGANEQFF. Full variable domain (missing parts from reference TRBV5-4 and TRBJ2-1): ETGVTQSPTHLIKTRGQQVTLRCSSQSGHNTVSWYQQALGQGPQFIFQYYREEENGRGNFPPRFSGLQFPNYSSELNVNALELDDSALYLCASTPTTAGANEQFFGPGTRLTVL.

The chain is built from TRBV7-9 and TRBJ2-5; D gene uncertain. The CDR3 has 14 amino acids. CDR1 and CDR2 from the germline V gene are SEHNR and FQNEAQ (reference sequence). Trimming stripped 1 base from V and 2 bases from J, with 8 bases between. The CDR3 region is CASSLVSRQETQYF. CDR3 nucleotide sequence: TGTGCCAGCAGCTTAGTCTCCAGACAAGAGACCCAGTACTTC.

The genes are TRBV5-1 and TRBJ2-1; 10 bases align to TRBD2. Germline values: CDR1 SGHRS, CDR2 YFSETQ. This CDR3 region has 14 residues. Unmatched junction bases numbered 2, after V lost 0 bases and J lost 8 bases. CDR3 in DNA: TGCGCCAGCAGCTTGGTAGCGGGGGGCGATGAGCAGTTCTTC. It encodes CASSLVAGGDEQFF.

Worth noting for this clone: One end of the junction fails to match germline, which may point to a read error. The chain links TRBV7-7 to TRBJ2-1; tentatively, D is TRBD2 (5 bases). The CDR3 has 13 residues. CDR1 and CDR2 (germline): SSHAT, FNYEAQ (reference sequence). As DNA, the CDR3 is TGTGCTAGCAGCTTAGGCGCGGGCGATGAGCAGTTCTTC. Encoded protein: CASSLGAGDEQFF. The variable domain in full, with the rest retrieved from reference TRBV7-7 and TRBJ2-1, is GAGVSQSPRYKVTKRGQDVTLRCDPISSHATLYWYQQALGQGPEFLTYFNYEAQPDKSGLPSDRFSAERPEGSISTLTIQRTEQRDSAMYRCASSLGAGDEQFFGPGTRLTVL.

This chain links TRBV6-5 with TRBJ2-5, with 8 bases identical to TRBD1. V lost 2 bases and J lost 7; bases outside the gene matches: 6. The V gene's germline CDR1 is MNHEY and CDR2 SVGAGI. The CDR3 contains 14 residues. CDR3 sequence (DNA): TGTGCCAGCAGTTACCGAGGACAGGGTGCGACCCAGTACTTC. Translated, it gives CASSYRGQGATQYF.

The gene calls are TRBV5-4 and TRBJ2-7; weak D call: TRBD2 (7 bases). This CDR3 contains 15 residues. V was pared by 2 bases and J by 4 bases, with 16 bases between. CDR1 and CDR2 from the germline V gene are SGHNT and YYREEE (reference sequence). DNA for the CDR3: TGTGCCAGCAGCTTCCGAGGGGGGGATGAGTACGAGCAGTACGTC. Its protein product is CASSFRGGDEYEQYV.

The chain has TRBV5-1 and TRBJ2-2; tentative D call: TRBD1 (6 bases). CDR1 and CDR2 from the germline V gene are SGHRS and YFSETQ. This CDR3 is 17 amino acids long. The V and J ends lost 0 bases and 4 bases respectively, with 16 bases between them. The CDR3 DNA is TGCGCCAGCAGCTTGGCCTCTCCAAGGACAGCCACCGGGGAGCTGTTTTTT. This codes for CASSLASPRTATGELFF.

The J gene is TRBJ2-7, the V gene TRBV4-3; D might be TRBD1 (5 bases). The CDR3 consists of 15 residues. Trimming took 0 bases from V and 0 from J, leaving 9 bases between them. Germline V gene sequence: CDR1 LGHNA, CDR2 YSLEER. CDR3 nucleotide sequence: TGCGCCAGCAGCCAAGAAAGGGGTAGCTCCTACGAGCAGTACTTC. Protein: CASSQERGSSYEQYF.

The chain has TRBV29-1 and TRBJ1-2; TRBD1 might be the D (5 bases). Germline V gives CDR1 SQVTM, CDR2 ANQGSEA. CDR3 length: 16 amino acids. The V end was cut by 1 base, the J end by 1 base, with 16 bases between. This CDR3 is CSVEGVGRGFNYGYTF. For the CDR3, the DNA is TGCAGCGTTGAAGGGGTAGGGAGGGGCTTTAACTATGGCTACACCTTC.